Below, 4 T cell receptor beta chains from the same sample are listed, as sequenced in a study of T cells after yellow fever vaccination. MiXCR, run by TCRdb on the 5' RACE reads, gives a single entry per CDR3 protein. The sample holds about 430,000 distinct CDR3 sequences, around 20% seen once. The specimen was PBMCs, collected before the yellow fever booster vaccination. Source of these receptors: a man aged 18 to 29 who received the YFV17D yellow fever vaccine.

Only a few counts were recorded for this clonotype. The rearrangement joins TRBV6-5 to TRBJ2-1; 13 bases match TRBD2. In germline, CDR1 is MNHEY, CDR2 SVGAGI. This CDR3 has 17 amino acids. The ends lost 6 bases at V and 8 bases at J; junction bases unmatched: 13. The CDR3 nucleotides are TGTGCCAGCAGCCGCACTAGCGGGGGGGCCAGAGGCTATGAGCAGTTCTTC. Its translation is CASSRTSGGARGYEQFF.

This clonotype was seen a few times. This chain links TRBV12-3 or TRBV12-4 with TRBJ2-1; D possibly uses TRBD1 or TRBD2 (5 bases each). The CDR3 consists of 13 residues. V was cut by 4 bases and J by 8 bases, with 12 bases left in between. The CDR3 loop is CASSWDRSHEQFF. CDR3 coding DNA: TGTGCCAGCAGTTGGGACCGGTCGCATGAGCAGTTCTTC.

This clonotype came up a few times. This chain connects TRBV4-3 to TRBJ2-7; 8 nucleotides match TRBD1. The CDR3 runs 15 residues. Germline CDR1 LGHNA, CDR2 YSLEER. V lost 4 bases and J lost 6; bases outside the gene matches: 11. CDR3 bases: TGCGCCAGCAGCCGGATTACAGGGGGTGGTTCCGAGCAGTACTTC. It codes for CASSRITGGGSEQYF.

The table lists this clonotype with a few counts. This chain joins TRBV6-1 and TRBJ2-7; maybe TRBD2 (5 bases). CDR1 and CDR2 from the germline V gene are MNHNS and SASEGT. V lost 10 bases, J lost 2 bases, and 6 bases lay in between. The CDR3 is 10 residues long. CDR3 amino acids: CATGTYEQYV. The CDR3, as DNA: TGTGCCACCGGGACCTACGAGCAGTACGTC.